The 11 T cell receptor beta chains reported below all come from one sample, sequenced in a study of blood T cell repertoires in COVID-19 (TCRdb year 2020). Libraries came from the immunoSEQ multiplex PCR assay. In TCRdb, the immuneACCESS table is reduced to in-frame sequences with V and J assigned. These tables do not hold every clone; where another copy was compared, an unresolved V gene accounts for under half, and the others remain unexplained. The sample includes approximately 230,000 clones, with 70% to 90% observed a single time. The ten biggest clones cover roughly 3.1% of the sample. The source material was peripheral blood. These receptors came from a man between 18 and 35 years old with active or convalescent COVID-19.

The gene calls are TRBV5-5 and TRBJ1-1; TRBD1 might be the D (5 bases). The CDR3 runs to 17 residues. Trimming cost V 3 bases and J 0 bases, with 18 bases left between them. Germline V gene lookup returns CDR1 SGHKS and CDR2 YYEKEE (reference sequence). The CDR3 is CASSSFSPGLLNTEAFF. The CDR3 bases are TGTGCCAGCAGCTCCTTTTCTCCAGGGCTCCTGAACACTGAAGCTTTCTTT.

The CDR3 nucleotides read TGTGCCAGCAGCCAAGGTAGGCGGAACTCCTACGAGCAGTACTTC. It codes for CASSQGRRNSYEQYF. The chain recombines TRBV14 with TRBJ2-7; D is unclear. This CDR3 is built from 15 residues. Trimming left V 1 base short and J 0 bases short, with 10 bases between. Germline-derived CDR1 and CDR2 are SGHDN and FVKESK.

The CDR3 is CASRDSGFANTGELFF. The CDR3 DNA reads TGCGCCAGCAGAGACAGCGGGTTTGCGAACACCGGGGAGCTGTTTTTT. The chain combines TRBV4-3 with TRBJ2-2, with a possible D match to TRBD2 (6 bases). The V gene lost 6 bases and the J gene lost 0 bases, with 14 bases spanning the gap. CDR1 is LGHNA, CDR2 YSLEER, per germline. This CDR3 is 16 amino acids long.

Note on this clone: The same CDR3 is also encoded by other DNA sequences in this sample. CDR3 residues: CASSLAPVNTEAFF. The CDR3 nucleotides are TGCGCCAGCAGCTTGGCCCCGGTGAACACTGAAGCTTTCTTT. The J gene is TRBJ1-1, the V gene TRBV5-1; unclear D gene. This CDR3 is 14 amino acids long. Germline lookup yields CDR1 SGHRS and CDR2 YFSETQ. V shed 0 bases and J shed 0 bases, with 6 bases lying between them. The whole variable domain, remainder taken from reference TRBV5-1 and TRBJ1-1, is KAGVTQTPRYLIKTRGQQVTLSCSPISGHRSVSWYQQTPGQGLQFLFEYFSETQRNKGNFPGRFSGRQFSNSRSEMNVSTLELGDSALYLCASSLAPVNTEAFFGQGTRLTVV.

The chain is built from TRBV28 and TRBJ1-2, with 9 bases lining up with TRBD1. The germline gives CDR1 MDHEN, CDR2 SYDVKM. This CDR3 comprises 14 residues. V shed 1 base, J shed 6 bases, and the junction held 3 bases outside the gene matches. CDR3 nucleotides: TGTGCCAGCAGTTTATTTCGGACAGGGGATGGCTACACCTTC. This encodes CASSLFRTGDGYTF.

V gene TRBV7-9 combines with J gene TRBJ2-7; a possible D gene is TRBD1 (6 bases). The germline V gene has CDR1 SEHNR and CDR2 FQNEAQ (reference sequence). The length of the CDR3 is 13 residues. Trimming shortened V by 2 bases and J by 4 bases, and 9 bases separated the two germline ends. DNA for the CDR3: TGTGCCAGCAGCTTACGGCAGGGGTACGAGCAGTACTTC. It specifies CASSLRQGYEQYF.

The J gene is TRBJ1-5, the V gene TRBV28; perhaps TRBD1 as D (5 bases). With 5 bases removed from V and 7 bases from J, the gap between germline ends came to 15 bases. The CDR3 has 14 residues. The V gene's germline CDR1 is MDHEN and CDR2 SYDVKM. Written as DNA, the CDR3 is TGTGCCAGCAGTAGGGCCCAGGGTTACCAGCCCCAGCATTTT. Encoded protein: CASSRAQGYQPQHF. Together with reference TRBV28 and TRBJ1-5, the CDR3 gives the full variable domain: DVKVTQSSRYLVKRTGEKVFLECVQDMDHENMFWYRQDPGLGLRLIYFSYDVKMKEKGDIPEGYSVSREKKERFSLILESASTNQTSMYLCASSRAQGYQPQHFGDGTRLSIL.

The V and J genes are TRBV7-2 and TRBJ2-1; 11 bases align to TRBD2. This CDR3 region has 15 residues. The germline CDR1 and CDR2 sequences are SGHTA and FQGNSA. V shed 8 bases and J 4 bases; nucleotides not matched to a gene: 7. CDR3 sequence reads: CASRNGLAGYNEQFF. Written as DNA, the CDR3 is TGTGCCAGCCGAAACGGACTAGCGGGTTACAATGAGCAGTTCTTC.

The rearrangement links TRBV7-8 to TRBJ1-5; no reliable D call. The CDR3 contains 14 residues. V lost 1 base and J lost 9, with 13 bases in between. CDR1 and CDR2 (germline): SGHVS, FQNEAQ. The DNA for the CDR3 is TGTGCCAGCAGCTTAGGTGGGCCCGTCGGGCCCCAGCATTTT. Amino acid sequence: CASSLGGPVGPQHF.

The rearrangement uses TRBV7-9 and TRBJ2-5; 7 bases map to TRBD2. The CDR3 totals 14 residues. The V segment lost 4 bases and the J segment 5 bases; nucleotides outside the gene matches: 7. Germline values: CDR1 SEHNR, CDR2 FQNEAQ (reference sequence). Here the CDR3 reads CASSYPGGGETQYF. The CDR3 region has the DNA TGTGCCAGCAGCTACCCCGGGGGAGGGGAGACCCAGTACTTC.

This clone has only one observation. This sequence joins TRBV30 and TRBJ1-2, with 7 bases aligning to TRBD1. The CDR3 has 12 residues. With 5 bases clipped from V and 3 bases from J, the junction kept 3 bases outside the gene matches. Germline V gene sequence: CDR1 GTSNPN, CDR2 SVGIG (reference sequence). The CDR3 nucleotides are TGTGCCTGGGGGACAGTAGACTATGGCTACACCTTC. This codes for CAWGTVDYGYTF.